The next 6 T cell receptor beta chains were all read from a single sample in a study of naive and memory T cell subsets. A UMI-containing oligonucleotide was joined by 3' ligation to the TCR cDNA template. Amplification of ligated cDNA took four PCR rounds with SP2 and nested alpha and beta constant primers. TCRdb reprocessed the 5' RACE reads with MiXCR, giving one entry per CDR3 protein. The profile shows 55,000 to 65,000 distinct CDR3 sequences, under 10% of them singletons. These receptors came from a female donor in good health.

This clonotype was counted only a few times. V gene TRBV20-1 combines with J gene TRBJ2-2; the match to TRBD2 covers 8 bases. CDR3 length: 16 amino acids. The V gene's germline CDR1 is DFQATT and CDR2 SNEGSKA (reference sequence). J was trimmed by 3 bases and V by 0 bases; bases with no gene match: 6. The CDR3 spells CSAREAGRGDTGELFF. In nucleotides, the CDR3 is TGCAGTGCTAGAGAAGCCGGGAGGGGCGACACCGGGGAGCTGTTTTTT.

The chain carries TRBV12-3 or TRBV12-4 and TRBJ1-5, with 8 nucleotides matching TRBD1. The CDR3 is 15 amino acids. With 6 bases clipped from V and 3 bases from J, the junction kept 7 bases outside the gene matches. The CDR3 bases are TGTGCCAGCAGACAAGAGACAGGGGTCAATCAGCCCCAGCATTTT. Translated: CASRQETGVNQPQHF.

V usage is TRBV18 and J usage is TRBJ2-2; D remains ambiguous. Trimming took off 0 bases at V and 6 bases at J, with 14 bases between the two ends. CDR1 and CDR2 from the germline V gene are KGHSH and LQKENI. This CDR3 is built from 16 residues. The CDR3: CASSPPAGYTAGELFF. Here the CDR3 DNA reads TGTGCCAGCTCACCACCGGCAGGTTATACGGCCGGGGAGCTGTTTTTT.

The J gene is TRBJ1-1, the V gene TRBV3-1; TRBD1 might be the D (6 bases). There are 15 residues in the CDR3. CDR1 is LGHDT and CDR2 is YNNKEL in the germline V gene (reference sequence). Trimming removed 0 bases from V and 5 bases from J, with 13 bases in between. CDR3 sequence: CASSQDEGVWTEAFF. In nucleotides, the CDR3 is TGTGCCAGCAGCCAAGATGAGGGGGTCTGGACTGAAGCTTTCTTT.

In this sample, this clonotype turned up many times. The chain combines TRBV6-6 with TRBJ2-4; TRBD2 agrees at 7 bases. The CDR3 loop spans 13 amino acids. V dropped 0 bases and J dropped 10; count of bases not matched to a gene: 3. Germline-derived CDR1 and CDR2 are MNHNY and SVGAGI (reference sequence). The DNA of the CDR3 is TGTGCCAGCAGTTACTCGATCGGGGGGATTCAGTACTTC. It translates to CASSYSIGGIQYF.

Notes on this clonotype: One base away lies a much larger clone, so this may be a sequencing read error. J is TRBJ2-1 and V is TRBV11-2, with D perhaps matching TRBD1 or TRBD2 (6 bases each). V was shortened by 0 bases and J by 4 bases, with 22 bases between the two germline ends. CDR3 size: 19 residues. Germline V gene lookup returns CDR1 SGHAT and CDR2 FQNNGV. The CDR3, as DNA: TGTGCCAGCAGCTTAGAGGGGGGCCGGCAGGGGCTCTCATACAATGAGCAGTTCTTC. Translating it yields CASSLEGGRQGLSYNEQFF.